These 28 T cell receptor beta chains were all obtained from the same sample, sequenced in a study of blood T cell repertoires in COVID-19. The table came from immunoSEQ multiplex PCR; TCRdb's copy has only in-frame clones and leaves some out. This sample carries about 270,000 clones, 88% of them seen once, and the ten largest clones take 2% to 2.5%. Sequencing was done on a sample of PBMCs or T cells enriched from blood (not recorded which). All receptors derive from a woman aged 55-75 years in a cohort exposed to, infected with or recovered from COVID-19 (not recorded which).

CDR3 nucleotide sequence: TGTGCCAGCAGCCTCGCCGGGACAGGGATTGGCTACACCTTC. This encodes CASSLAGTGIGYTF. V and J are TRBV7-9 and TRBJ1-2; the match to TRBD1 covers 9 bases. Germline V lookup: CDR1 SEHNR, CDR2 FQNEAQ (reference sequence). This CDR3 is 14 amino acids long. The ends lost 5 bases at V and 7 bases at J; junction bases unmatched: 8.

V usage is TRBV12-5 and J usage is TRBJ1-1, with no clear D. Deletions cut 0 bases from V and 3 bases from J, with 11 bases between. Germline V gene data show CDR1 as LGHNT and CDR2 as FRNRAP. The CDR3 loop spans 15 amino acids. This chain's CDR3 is CASGLVSGPHTEAFF. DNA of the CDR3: TGTGCTAGTGGTTTGGTATCGGGTCCCCACACTGAAGCTTTCTTT.

CDR3 protein: CASSSGDSTPKKLFF. The CDR3 DNA reads as TGCGCCAGCAGCTCTGGGGACAGCACCCCGAAAAAACTGTTTTTT. J is TRBJ1-4 and V is TRBV5-1; TRBD1 matches at 7 bases. CDR3 length: 15 residues. Germline loops: CDR1 SGHRS, CDR2 YFSETQ. V lost 3 bases and J lost 9; bases outside the gene matches: 11. The entire variable domain, with the rest obtained from reference TRBV5-1 and TRBJ1-4, is as follows: KAGVTQTPRYLIKTRGQQVTLSCSPISGHRSVSWYQQTPGQGLQFLFEYFSETQRNKGNFPGRFSGRQFSNSRSEMNVSTLELGDSALYLCASSSGDSTPKKLFFGSGTQLSVL.

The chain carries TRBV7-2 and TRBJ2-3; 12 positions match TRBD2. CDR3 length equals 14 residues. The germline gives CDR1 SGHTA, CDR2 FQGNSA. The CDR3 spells CAGWLAGGRDTQYF. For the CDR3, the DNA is TGTGCTGGATGGCTAGCGGGAGGGCGAGATACGCAGTATTTT.

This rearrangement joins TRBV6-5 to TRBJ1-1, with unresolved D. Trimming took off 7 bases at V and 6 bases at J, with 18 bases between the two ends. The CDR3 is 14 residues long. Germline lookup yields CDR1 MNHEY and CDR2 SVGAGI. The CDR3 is CASMTGLGVAEAFF. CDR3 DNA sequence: TGTGCCAGCATGACCGGGCTCGGGGTCGCTGAAGCTTTCTTT.

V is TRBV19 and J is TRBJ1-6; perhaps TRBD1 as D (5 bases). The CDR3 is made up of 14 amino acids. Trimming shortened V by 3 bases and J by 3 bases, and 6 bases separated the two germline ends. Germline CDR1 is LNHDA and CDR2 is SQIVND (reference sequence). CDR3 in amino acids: CASSMGHYNSPLHF. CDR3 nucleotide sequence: TGTGCCAGTAGTATGGGGCACTATAATTCACCCCTCCACTTT.

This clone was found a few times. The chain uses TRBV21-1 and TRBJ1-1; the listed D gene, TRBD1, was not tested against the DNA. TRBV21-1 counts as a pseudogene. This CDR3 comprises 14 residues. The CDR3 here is CASSTGSGDTEAFF. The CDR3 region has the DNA TGTGCCAGCAGCACAGGGTCTGGAGACACTGAAGCTTTCTTT.

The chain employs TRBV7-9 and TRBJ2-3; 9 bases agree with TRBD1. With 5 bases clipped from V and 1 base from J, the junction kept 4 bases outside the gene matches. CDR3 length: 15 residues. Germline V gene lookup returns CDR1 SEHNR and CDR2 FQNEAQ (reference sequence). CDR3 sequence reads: CASSPQGAGTDTQYF. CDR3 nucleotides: TGTGCCAGCAGCCCACAGGGGGCTGGCACAGATACGCAGTATTTT.

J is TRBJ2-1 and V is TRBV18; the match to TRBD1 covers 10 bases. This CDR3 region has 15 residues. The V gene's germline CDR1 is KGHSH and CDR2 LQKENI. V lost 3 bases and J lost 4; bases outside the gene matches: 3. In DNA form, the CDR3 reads TGTGCCAGCTCACCCCCGGGACAGGGGTACAATGAGCAGTTCTTC. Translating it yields CASSPPGQGYNEQFF.

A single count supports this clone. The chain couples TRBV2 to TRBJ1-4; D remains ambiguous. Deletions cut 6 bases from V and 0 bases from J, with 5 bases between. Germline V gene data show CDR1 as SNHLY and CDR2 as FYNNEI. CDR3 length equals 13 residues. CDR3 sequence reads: CASRSATNEKLFF. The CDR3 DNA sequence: TGTGCCAGCAGGTCTGCAACTAATGAAAAACTGTTTTTT.

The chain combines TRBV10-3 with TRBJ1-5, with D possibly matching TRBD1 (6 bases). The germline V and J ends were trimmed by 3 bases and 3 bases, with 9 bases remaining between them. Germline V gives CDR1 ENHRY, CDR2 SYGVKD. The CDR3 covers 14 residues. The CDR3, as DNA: TGTGCCATCAGTGACCACAGGGTCAATCAGCCCCAGCATTTT. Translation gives CAISDHRVNQPQHF.

In DNA form, the CDR3 reads TGCGCCAGCGCTCAAAGCGGGAAATTGCCCTACGAGCAGTACTTC. The encoded protein is CASAQSGKLPYEQYF. V usage is TRBV10-2 and J usage is TRBJ2-7; 7 nucleotides align to TRBD2. This CDR3 comprises 15 residues. Looked up from germline, CDR1 is WSHSY and CDR2 is SAAADI. Germline trimming cut 8 bases from V and 2 bases from J; bases unmatched to any gene: 12.

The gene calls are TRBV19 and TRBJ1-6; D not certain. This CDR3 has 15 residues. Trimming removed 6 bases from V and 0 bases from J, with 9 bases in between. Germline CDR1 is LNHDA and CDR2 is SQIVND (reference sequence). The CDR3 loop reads CASRQDFSYNSPLHF. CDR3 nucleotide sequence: TGTGCCAGTAGGCAGGATTTCTCCTATAATTCACCCCTCCACTTT.

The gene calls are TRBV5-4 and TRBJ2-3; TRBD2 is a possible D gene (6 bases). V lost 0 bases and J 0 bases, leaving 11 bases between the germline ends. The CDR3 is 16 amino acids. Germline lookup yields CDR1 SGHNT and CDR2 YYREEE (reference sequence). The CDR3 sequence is CASSLGTGLSTDTQYF. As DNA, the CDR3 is TGTGCCAGCAGCTTGGGGACGGGACTGAGCACAGATACGCAGTATTTT. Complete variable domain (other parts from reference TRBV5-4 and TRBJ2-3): ETGVTQSPTHLIKTRGQQVTLRCSSQSGHNTVSWYQQALGQGPQFIFQYYREEENGRGNFPPRFSGLQFPNYSSELNVNALELDDSALYLCASSLGTGLSTDTQYFGPGTRLTVL.

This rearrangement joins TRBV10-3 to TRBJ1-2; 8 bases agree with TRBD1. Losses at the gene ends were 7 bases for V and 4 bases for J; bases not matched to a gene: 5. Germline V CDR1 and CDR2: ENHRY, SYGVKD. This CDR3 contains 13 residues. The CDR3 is CAITLDRAYGYTF. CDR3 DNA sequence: TGTGCCATCACCTTGGACAGGGCCTATGGCTACACCTTC.

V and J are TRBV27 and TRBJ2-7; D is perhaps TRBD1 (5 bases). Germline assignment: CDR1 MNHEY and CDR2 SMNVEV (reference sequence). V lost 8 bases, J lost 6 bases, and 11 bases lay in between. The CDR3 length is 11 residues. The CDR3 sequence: CASQSRGEQYF. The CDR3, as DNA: TGTGCCAGCCAATCAAGGGGCGAGCAGTACTTC.

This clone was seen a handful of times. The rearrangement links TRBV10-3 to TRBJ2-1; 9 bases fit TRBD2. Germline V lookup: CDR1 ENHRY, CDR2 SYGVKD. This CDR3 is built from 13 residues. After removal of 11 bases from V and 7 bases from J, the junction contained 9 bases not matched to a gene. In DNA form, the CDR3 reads TGTGCCGCCAGCTCTAGCGGGGTGAATGAGCAGTTCTTC. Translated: CAASSSGVNEQFF.

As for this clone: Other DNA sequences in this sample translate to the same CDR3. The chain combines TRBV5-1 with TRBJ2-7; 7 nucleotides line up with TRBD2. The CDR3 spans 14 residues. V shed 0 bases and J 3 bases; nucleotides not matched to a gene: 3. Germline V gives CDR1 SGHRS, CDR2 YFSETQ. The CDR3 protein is CASSLAGGGYEQYF. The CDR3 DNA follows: TGCGCCAGCAGCTTGGCGGGAGGTGGCTACGAGCAGTACTTC.

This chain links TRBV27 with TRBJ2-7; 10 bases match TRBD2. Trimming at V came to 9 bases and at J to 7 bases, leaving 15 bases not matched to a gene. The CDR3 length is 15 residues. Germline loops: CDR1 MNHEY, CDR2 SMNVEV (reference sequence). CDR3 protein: CARPNGLAEAGEQYF. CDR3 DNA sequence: TGTGCCAGACCCAATGGACTAGCGGAGGCGGGGGAGCAGTACTTC.

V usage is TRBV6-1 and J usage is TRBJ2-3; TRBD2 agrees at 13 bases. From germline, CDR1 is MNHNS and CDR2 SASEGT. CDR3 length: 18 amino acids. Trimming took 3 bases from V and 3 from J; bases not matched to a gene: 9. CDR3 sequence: CASSDEGLAGRWTDTQYF. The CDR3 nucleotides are TGTGCCAGCAGTGACGAGGGACTAGCGGGAAGATGGACAGATACGCAGTATTTT.

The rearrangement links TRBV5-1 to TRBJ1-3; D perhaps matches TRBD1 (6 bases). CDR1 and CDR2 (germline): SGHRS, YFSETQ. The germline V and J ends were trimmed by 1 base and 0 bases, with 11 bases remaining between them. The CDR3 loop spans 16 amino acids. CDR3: CASSLNRAFSGNTIYF. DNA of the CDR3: TGCGCCAGCAGCTTGAACAGGGCTTTCTCTGGAAACACCATATATTTT.

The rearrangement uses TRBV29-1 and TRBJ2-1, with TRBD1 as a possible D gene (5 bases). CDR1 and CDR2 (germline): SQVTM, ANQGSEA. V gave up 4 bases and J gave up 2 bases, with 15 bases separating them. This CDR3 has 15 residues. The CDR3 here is CSVGDWGSPYNEQFF. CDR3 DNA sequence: TGCAGCGTTGGGGATTGGGGCTCCCCCTACAATGAGCAGTTCTTC.

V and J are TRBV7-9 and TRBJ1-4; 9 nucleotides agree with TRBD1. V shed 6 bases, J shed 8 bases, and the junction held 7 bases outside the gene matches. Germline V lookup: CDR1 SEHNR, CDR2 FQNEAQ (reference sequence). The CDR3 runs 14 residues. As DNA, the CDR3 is TGTGCCAGCAGACCCCCGACAGGGGGAGAAAAACTGTTTTTT. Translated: CASRPPTGGEKLFF.

The CDR3: CASSSGGDGYSPLHF. The CDR3 bases are TGCGCCAGCAGCTCAGGGGGCGACGGGTATTCACCCCTCCACTTT. This chain connects TRBV5-1 to TRBJ1-6; 8 bases agree with TRBD1. CDR3 size: 15 residues. With 3 bases clipped from V and 8 bases from J, the junction kept 7 bases outside the gene matches. CDR1 is SGHRS and CDR2 is YFSETQ in the germline V gene.

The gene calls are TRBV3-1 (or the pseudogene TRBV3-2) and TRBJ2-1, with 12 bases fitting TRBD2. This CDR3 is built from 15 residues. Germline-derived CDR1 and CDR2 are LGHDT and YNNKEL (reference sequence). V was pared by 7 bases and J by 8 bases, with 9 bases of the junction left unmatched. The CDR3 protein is CASILAGGPKDEQFF. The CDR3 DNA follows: TGTGCCAGCATCCTAGCGGGAGGGCCTAAGGATGAGCAGTTCTTC.

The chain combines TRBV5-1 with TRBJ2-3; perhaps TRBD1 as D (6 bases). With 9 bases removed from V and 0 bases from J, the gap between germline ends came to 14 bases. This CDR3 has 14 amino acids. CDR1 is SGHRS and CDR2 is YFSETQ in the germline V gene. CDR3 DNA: TGCGCCACCCAATTGGGGGCTAGCACAGATACGCAGTATTTT. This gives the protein CATQLGASTDTQYF.

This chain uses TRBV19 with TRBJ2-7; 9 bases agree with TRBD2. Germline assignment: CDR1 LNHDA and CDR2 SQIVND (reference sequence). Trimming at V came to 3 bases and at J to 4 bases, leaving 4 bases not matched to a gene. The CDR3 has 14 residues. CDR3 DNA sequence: TGTGCCAGTAGTATTGTGGCGGGAGGGTACGAGCAGTACTTC. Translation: CASSIVAGGYEQYF. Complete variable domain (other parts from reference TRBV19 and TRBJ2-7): DGGITQSPKYLFRKEGQNVTLSCEQNLNHDAMYWYRQDPGQGLRLIYYSQIVNDFQKGDIAEGYSVSREKKESFPLTVTSAQKNPTAFYLCASSIVAGGYEQYFGPGTRLTVT.

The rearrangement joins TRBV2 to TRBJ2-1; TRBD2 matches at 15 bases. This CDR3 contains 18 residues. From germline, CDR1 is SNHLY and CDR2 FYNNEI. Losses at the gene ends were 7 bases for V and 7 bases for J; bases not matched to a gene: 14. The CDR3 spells CASKGLAGGAPKSNEQFF. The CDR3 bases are TGTGCCAGCAAGGGACTAGCGGGAGGAGCCCCTAAATCAAATGAGCAGTTCTTC. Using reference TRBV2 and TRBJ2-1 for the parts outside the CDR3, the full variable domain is EPEVTQTPSHQVTQMGQEVILRCVPISNHLYFYWYRQILGQKVEFLVSFYNNEISEKSEIFDDQFSVERPDGSNFTLKIRSTKLEDSAMYFCASKGLAGGAPKSNEQFFGPGTRLTVL.